This T cell receptor beta chain is drawn from a study of PD-1 blockade in classical Hodgkin lymphoma. Of note for this clone: Its specificity is not known.

Relapse after autologous stem cell transplantation occurred in every patient, and brentuximab vedotin exposure varied. Complete response, partial response or progressive disease were the best responses. Whole-study findings and limits: Complete responders' diversity at baseline resembled that of newly diagnosed patients. CD4+ TCR diversity climbed significantly by C4D1, unlike CD8+ TCR diversity.

Profiling relied on immunoSEQ multiplex PCR, and the TCRdb table lists in-frame clones only, not all of them. The profile covers about 20,000 clones, with nearly 75% appearing a single time and approximately 25% taken by the ten largest. The germline CDR1 and CDR2 sequences are LNHNV and YYDKDF (reference sequence). The CDR3 is 17 residues long. V shed 4 bases and J shed 2 bases, with 17 bases lying between them. This specimen consisted of peripheral blood mononuclear cells (PBMCs), obtained before the second cycle of nivolumab. This TCR derives from a human donor with classical Hodgkin lymphoma. V usage is TRBV15 and J usage is TRBJ1-4; possible D gene TRBD1, 6 bases. As DNA, the CDR3 is TGTGCCACCAGCACAAGACAGGCACCGGCGACTAATGAAAAACTGTTTTTT. Its protein product is CATSTRQAPATNEKLFF.